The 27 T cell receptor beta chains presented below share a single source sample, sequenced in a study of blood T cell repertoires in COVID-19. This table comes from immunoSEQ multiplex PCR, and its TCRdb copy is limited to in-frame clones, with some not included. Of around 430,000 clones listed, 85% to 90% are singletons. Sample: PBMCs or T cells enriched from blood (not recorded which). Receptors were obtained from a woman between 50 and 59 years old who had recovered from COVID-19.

The CDR3: CASSQEGGGIGGNTIYF. In nucleotides, the CDR3 is TGTGCCAGCAGCCAAGAGGGAGGGGGAATCGGTGGAAACACCATATATTTT. The V gene is TRBV3-1 (or the pseudogene TRBV3-2), the J gene TRBJ1-3; TRBD1 is a possible D gene (6 bases). The germline gives CDR1 LGHDT, CDR2 YNNKEL (reference sequence). This CDR3 is built from 17 residues. V was pared by 0 bases and J by 3 bases, with 15 bases between.

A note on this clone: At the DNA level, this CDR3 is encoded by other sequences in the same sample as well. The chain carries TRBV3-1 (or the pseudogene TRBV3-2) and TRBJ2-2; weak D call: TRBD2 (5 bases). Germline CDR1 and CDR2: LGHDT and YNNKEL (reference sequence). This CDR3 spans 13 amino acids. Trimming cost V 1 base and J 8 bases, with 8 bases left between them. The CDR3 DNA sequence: TGTGCCAGCAGCCAAGGACTACCAGGGGAGCTGTTTTTT. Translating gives CASSQGLPGELFF.

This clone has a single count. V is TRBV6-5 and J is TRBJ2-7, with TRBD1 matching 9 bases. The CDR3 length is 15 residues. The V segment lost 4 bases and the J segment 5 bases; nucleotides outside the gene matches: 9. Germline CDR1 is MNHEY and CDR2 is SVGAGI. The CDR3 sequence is CASSSDRQGVNEQYF. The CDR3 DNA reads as TGTGCCAGCAGTTCCGACAGACAGGGGGTCAACGAGCAGTACTTC.

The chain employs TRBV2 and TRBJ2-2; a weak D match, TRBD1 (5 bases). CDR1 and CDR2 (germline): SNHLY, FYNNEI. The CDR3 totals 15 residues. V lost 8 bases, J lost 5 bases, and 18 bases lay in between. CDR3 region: CASAPSVGQTGELFF. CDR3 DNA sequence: TGTGCCAGCGCTCCCTCGGTGGGGCAGACCGGGGAGCTGTTTTTT.

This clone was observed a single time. Here the CDR3 DNA reads TGTGCCAGCAGCGAGGGACAAGGTTCCACTGAAGCTTTCTTT. It is translated as CASSEGQGSTEAFF. The rearrangement links TRBV11-3 to TRBJ1-1; a possible D gene is TRBD1 (6 bases). This CDR3 has 14 residues. Trimming shortened V by 5 bases and J by 4 bases, and 14 bases separated the two germline ends. The germline V gene has CDR1 SGHNT and CDR2 YENEEA.

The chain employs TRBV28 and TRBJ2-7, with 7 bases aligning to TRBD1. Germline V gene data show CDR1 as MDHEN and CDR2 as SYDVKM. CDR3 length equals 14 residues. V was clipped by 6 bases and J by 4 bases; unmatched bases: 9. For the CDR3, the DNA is TGTGCCAGCAGCCCCTCCAGGGGGAGTTACGAGCAGTACTTC. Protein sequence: CASSPSRGSYEQYF. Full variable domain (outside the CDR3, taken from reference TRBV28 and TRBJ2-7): DVKVTQSSRYLVKRTGEKVFLECVQDMDHENMFWYRQDPGLGLRLIYFSYDVKMKEKGDIPEGYSVSREKKERFSLILESASTNQTSMYLCASSPSRGSYEQYFGPGTRLTVT.

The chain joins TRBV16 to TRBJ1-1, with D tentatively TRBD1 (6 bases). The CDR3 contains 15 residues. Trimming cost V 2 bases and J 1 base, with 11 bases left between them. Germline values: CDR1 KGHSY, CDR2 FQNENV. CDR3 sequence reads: CASSQRVQGNTEAFF. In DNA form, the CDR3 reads TGTGCCAGCAGCCAAAGGGTACAGGGGAACACTGAAGCTTTCTTT.

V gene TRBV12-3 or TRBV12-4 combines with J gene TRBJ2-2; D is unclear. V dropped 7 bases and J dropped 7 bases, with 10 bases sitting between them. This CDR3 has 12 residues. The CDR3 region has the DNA TGTGCCAGCACGCTAGGCGGCGGGGAGCTGTTTTTT. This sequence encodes CASTLGGGELFF.

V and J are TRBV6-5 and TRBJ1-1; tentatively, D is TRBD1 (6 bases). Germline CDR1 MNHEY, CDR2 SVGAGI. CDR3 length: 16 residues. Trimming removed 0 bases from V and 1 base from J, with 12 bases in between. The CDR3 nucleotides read TGTGCCAGCAGTTACTCTACACAGGGAAGGAACACTGAAGCTTTCTTT. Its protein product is CASSYSTQGRNTEAFF.

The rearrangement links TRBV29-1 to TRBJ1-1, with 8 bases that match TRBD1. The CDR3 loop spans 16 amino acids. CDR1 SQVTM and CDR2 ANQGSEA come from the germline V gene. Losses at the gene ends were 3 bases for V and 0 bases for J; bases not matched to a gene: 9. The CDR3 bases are TGCAGCGTTGAGCGGACAGGGCCGAAACTGAACACTGAAGCTTTCTTT. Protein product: CSVERTGPKLNTEAFF. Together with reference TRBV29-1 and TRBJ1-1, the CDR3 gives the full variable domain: SAVISQKPSRDICQRGTSLTIQCQVDSQVTMMFWYRQQPGQSLTLIATANQGSEATYESGFVIDKFPISRPNLTFSTLTVSNMSPEDSSIYLCSVERTGPKLNTEAFFGQGTRLTVV.

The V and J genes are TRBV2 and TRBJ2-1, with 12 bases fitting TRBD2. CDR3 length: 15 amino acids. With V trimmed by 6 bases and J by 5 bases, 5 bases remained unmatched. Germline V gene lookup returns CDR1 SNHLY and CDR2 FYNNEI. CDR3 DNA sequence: TGTGCCAGCAGGAGAGGACTAGCGGGGAACAATGAGCAGTTCTTC. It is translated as CASRRGLAGNNEQFF.

The CDR3: CASSRANQPQHF. In DNA, the CDR3 is TGTGCCAGTAGCAGGGCCAATCAGCCCCAGCATTTT. The chain couples TRBV19 to TRBJ1-5, with D maybe TRBD1 (5 bases). Germline-derived CDR1 and CDR2 are LNHDA and SQIVND (reference sequence). The CDR3 runs 12 residues. The germline V and J ends were trimmed by 6 bases and 3 bases, with 6 bases remaining between them.

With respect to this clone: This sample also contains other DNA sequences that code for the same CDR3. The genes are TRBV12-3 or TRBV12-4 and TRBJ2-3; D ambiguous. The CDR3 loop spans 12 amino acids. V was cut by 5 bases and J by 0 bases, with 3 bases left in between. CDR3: CASSQSTDTQYF. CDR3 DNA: TGTGCCAGCAGTCAAAGCACAGATACGCAGTATTTT.

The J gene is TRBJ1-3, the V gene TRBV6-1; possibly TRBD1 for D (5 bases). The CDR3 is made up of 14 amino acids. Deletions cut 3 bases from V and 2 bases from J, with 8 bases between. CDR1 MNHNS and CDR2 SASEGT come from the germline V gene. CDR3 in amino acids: CASSEAGPGNTIYF. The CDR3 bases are TGTGCCAGCAGTGAGGCAGGGCCTGGAAACACCATATATTTT.

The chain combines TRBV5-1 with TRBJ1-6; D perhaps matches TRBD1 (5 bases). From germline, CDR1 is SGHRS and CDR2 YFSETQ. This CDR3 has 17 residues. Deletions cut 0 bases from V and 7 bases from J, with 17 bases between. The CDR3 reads CASSLVGGAGPNSPLHF. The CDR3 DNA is TGCGCCAGCAGCTTGGTTGGCGGGGCAGGACCCAATTCACCCCTCCACTTT.

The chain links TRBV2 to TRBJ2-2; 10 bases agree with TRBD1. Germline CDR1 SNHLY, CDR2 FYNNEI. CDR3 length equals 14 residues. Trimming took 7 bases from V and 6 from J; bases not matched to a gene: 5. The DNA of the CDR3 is TGTGCCAGCAAGGGACAGGGGATCGCCGGGGAGCTGTTTTTT. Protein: CASKGQGIAGELFF. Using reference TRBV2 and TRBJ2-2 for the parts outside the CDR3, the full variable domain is EPEVTQTPSHQVTQMGQEVILRCVPISNHLYFYWYRQILGQKVEFLVSFYNNEISEKSEIFDDQFSVERPDGSNFTLKIRSTKLEDSAMYFCASKGQGIAGELFFGEGSRLTVL.

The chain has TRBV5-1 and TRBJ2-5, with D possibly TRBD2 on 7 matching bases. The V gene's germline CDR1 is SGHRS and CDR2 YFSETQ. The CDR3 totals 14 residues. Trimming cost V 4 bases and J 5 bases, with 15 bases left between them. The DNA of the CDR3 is TGCGCCAGCAGCCCTGGTGCGGGGGCGGAGACCCAGTACTTC. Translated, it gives CASSPGAGAETQYF. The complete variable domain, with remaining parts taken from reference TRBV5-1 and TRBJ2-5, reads KAGVTQTPRYLIKTRGQQVTLSCSPISGHRSVSWYQQTPGQGLQFLFEYFSETQRNKGNFPGRFSGRQFSNSRSEMNVSTLELGDSALYLCASSPGAGAETQYFGPGTRLLVL.

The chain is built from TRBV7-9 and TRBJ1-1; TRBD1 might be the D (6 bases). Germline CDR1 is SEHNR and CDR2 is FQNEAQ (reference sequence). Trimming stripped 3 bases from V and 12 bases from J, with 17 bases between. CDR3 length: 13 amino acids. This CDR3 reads CASSFDRWNLTFF. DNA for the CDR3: TGTGCCAGCAGCTTCGACAGGTGGAATTTGACTTTCTTT. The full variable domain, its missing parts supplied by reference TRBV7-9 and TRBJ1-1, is DTGVSQNPRHKITKRGQNVTFRCDPISEHNRLYWYRQTLGQGPEFLTYFQNEAQLEKSRLLSDRFSAERPKGSFSTLEIQRTEQGDSAMYLCASSFDRWNLTFFGQGTRLTVV.

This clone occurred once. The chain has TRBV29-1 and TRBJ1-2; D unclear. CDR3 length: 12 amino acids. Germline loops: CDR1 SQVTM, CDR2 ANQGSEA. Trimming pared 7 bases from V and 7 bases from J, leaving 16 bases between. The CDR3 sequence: CSASAGGSGYTF. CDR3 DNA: TGCAGCGCCTCCGCAGGCGGGAGTGGCTACACCTTC.

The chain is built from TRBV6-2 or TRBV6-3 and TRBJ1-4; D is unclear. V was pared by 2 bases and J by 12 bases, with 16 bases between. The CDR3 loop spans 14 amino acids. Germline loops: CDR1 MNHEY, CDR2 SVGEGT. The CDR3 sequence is CASSYRRDLVELFF. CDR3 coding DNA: TGTGCCAGCAGTTACCGAAGAGACTTAGTTGAACTGTTTTTT.

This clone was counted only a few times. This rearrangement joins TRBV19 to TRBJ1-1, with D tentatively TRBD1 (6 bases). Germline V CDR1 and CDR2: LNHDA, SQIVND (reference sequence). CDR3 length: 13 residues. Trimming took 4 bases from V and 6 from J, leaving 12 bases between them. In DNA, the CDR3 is TGTGCCAGTAGTAGACCCAGGGGATCTGAAGCTTTCTTT. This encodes CASSRPRGSEAFF.

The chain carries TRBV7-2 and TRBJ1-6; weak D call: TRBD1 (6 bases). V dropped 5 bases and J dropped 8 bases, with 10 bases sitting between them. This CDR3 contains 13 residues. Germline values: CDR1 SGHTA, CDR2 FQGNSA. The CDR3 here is CASSPRQDSPLHF. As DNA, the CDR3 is TGTGCCAGCAGCCCTCGACAGGATTCACCCCTCCACTTT.

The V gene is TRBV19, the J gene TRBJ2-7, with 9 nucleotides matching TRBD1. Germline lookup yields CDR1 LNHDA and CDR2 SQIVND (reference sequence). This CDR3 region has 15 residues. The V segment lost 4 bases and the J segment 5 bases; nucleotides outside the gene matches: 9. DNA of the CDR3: TGTGCCAGTAGTACAAGACAGGGGGGTTTAGACGAGCAGTACTTC. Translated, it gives CASSTRQGGLDEQYF.

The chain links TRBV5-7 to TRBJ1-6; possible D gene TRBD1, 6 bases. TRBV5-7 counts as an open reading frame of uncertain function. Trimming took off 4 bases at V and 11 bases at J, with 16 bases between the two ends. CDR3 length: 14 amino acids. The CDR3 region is CASSSGQWGAPLHF. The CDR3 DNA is TGTGCCAGCAGCAGTGGACAGTGGGGCGCACCCCTCCACTTT.

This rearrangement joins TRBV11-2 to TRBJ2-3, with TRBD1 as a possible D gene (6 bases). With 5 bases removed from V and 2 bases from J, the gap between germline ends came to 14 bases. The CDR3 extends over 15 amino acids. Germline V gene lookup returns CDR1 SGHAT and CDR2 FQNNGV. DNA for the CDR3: TGTGCCAGCAGCATCACAGGGTCCCTCACAGATACGCAGTATTTT. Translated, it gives CASSITGSLTDTQYF.

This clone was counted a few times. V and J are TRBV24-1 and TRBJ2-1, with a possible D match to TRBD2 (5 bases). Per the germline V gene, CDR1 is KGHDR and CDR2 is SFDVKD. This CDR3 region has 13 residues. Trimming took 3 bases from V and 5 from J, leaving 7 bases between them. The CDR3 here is CATSDGGHNEQFF. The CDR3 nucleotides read TGTGCCACCAGTGATGGCGGGCACAATGAGCAGTTCTTC.

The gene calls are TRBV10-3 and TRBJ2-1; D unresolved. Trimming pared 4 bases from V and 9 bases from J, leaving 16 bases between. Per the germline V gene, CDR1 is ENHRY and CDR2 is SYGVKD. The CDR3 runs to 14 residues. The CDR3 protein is CAISGTSDTSEQFF. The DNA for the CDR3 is TGTGCCATCAGTGGCACCAGCGATACGAGTGAGCAGTTCTTC.